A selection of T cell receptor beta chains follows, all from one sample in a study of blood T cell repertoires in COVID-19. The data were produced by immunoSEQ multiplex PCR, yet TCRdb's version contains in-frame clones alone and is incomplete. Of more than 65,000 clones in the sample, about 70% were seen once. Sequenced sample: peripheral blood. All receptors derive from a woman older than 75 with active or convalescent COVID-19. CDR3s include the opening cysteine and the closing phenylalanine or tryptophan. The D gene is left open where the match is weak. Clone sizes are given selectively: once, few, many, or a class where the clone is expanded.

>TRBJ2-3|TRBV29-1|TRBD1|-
CSVEDFLGTGVADTQYF
TGCAGCGTTGAAGATTTCTTGGGGACAGGGGTCGCAGATACGCAGTATTTT
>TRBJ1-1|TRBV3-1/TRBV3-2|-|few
CASSPPLSRNTEAFF
TGTGCCAGCAGCCCGCCTCTGAGTCGGAACACTGAAGCTTTCTTT
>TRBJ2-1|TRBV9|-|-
CASSVDPLGGNEQFF
TGTGCCAGCAGCGTCGATCCCCTGGGGGGTAATGAGCAGTTCTTC
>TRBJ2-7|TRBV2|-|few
CASTERQSSYEQYF
TGTGCCAGCACCGAGCGCCAGTCCTCCTACGAGCAGTACTTC
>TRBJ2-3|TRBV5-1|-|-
CASSIPPDTQYF
TGCGCCAGCAGTATCCCCCCCGATACGCAGTATTTT
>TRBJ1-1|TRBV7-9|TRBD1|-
CASSSHRGPNTEAFF
TGTGCCAGCAGCTCCCACAGGGGCCCGAACACTGAAGCTTTCTTT
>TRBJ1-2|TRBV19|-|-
CASTRRDSGLYGYTF
TGTGCCAGTACCCGGCGAGACAGCGGGCTCTATGGCTACACCTTC
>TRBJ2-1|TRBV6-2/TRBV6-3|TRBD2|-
CASSYGRLAGGPLPHEQFF
TGTGCCAGCAGTTATGGGAGACTAGCGGGGGGGCCGCTTCCTCATGAGCAGTTCTTC
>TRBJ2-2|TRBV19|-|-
CASSSTVSVGELFF
TGTGCCAGTAGTAGCACCGTGTCGGTCGGGGAGCTGTTTTTT
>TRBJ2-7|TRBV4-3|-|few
CASSQDWAGLVSIAQYF
TGCGCCAGCAGCCAAGATTGGGCGGGTCTTGTCTCTATCGCGCAGTACTTC
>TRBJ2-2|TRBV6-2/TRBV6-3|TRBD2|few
CASSYRSGGAVGELFF
TGTGCCAGCAGTTACAGGAGCGGGGGGGCCGTCGGGGAGCTGTTTTTT
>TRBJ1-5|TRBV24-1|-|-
CATGDGNQPQHF
TGTGCTACCGGAGACGGCAATCAGCCCCAGCATTTT
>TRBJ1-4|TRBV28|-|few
CASWGRGQLFF
TGTGCCAGTTGGGGGAGGGGACAACTGTTTTTT
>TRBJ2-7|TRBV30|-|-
CAWTVNYEQYF
TGTGCCTGGACGGTTAACTACGAGCAGTACTTC
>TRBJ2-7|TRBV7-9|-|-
CASSSNRVPYEQYF
TGTGCCAGCAGCTCCAACAGGGTGCCCTACGAGCAGTACTTC
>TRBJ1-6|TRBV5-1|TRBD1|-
CASSWDSGSPLHF
TGCGCCAGCAGCTGGGACAGCGGTTCACCCCTCCACTTT
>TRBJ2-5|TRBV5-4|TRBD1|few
CASSAGTGVQETQYF
TGTGCCAGCAGCGCCGGGACAGGGGTCCAAGAGACCCAGTACTTC
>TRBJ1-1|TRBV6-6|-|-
CASSYGKNTEAFF
TGTGCCAGCAGTTATGGCAAGAACACTGAAGCTTTCTTT
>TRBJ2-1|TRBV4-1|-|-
CASSAVGRGKNYNEQFF
TGCGCCAGCAGCGCAGTCGGGCGGGGCAAAAACTACAATGAGCAGTTCTTC
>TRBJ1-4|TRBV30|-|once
CAWSGQGFELFF
TGTGCCTGGAGTGGCCAGGGTTTTGAACTGTTTTTT
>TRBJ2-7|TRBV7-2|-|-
CASSLEYPRDYEQYF
TGTGCCAGCAGCTTAGAGTACCCCCGGGACTACGAGCAGTACTTC
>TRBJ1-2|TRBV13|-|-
CASSLGGGGDYGYTF
TGTGCCAGCAGCTTAGGCGGGGGAGGTGACTATGGCTACACCTTC
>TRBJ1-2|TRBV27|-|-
CASRRGGVGSYGYTF
TGTGCCAGCAGAAGGGGGGGGGTTGGTTCCTATGGCTACACCTTC
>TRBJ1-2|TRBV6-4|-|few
CASRRDLKGGYTF
TGTGCCAGCAGAAGGGATCTAAAGGGGGGCTACACCTTC
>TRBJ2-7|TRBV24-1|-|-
CATEAYEQYF
TGTGCCACTGAGGCCTACGAGCAGTACTTC
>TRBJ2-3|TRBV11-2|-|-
CASSLGGEDTQYF
TGTGCCAGCAGCTTAGGGGGGGAGGATACGCAGTATTTT
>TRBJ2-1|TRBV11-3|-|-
CASSSDGGSYNEQFF
TGTGCCAGCAGCTCTGACGGGGGCTCCTACAATGAGCAGTTCTTC
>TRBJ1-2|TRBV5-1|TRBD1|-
CASSFTSLVAGQGFLYGYTF
TGCGCCAGCAGTTTTACCTCATTGGTGGCGGGACAGGGGTTTCTCTATGGCTACACCTTC
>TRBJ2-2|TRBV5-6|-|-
CASSSAPAGSTGELFF
TGTGCCAGCAGCTCCGCCCCCGCGGGGAGCACCGGGGAGCTGTTTTTT
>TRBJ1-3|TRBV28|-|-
CATQEGNRISGNTIYF
TGTGCCACCCAGGAGGGAAACAGGATCTCTGGAAACACCATATATTTT
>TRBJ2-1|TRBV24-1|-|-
CATSFGNSYNEQFF
TGTGCCACCAGTTTCGGGAACTCCTACAATGAGCAGTTCTTC
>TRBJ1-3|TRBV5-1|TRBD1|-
CASSFTGTGLSGNTIYF
TGCGCCAGCAGCTTTACCGGGACAGGGCTCTCTGGAAACACCATATATTTT
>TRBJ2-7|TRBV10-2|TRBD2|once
CASSIREAGHSYEQYF
TGCGCCAGCAGCATTCGGGAGGCAGGGCATTCCTACGAGCAGTACTTC
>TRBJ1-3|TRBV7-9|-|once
CASVNAGNTIYF
TGTGCCAGCGTTAATGCTGGAAACACCATATATTTT
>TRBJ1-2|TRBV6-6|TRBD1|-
CASSYSPGGHGYTF
TGTGCCAGCAGTTACTCCCCAGGGGGCCATGGCTACACCTTC
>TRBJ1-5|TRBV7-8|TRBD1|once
CASSPDRGNQPQHF
TGTGCCAGCAGCCCTGACAGGGGCAATCAGCCCCAGCATTTT
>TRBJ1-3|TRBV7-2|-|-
CASSYQTDGNTIYF
TGTGCCAGCAGTTACCAGACAGACGGAAACACCATATATTTT
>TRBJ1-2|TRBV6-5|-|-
CASSYSITDYGYTF
TGTGCCAGCAGTTACTCGATAACGGACTATGGCTACACCTTC
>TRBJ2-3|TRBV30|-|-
CAWRGLFGTDTQYF
TGTGCCTGGAGGGGACTCTTCGGCACAGATACGCAGTATTTT
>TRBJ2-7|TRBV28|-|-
CATYSNGGYEQYF
TGTGCCACCTACTCGAACGGGGGTTACGAGCAGTACTTC
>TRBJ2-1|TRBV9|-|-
CASSDIDSNYNEQFF
TGTGCCAGCAGCGATATCGACAGTAACTACAATGAGCAGTTCTTC
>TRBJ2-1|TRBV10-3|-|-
CAISDDRKIDNEQFF
TGTGCCATCAGTGACGACAGGAAGATCGACAATGAGCAGTTCTTC
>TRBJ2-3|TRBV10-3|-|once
CAISTQGTSSTDTQYF
TGTGCCATCAGTACACAGGGGACTTCTAGCACAGATACGCAGTATTTT
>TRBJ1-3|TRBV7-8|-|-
CASSFPSSGNTIYF
TGTGCCAGCAGCTTTCCCAGCTCTGGAAACACCATATATTTT
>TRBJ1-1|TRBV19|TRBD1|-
CASSTLDRVRDTEAFF
TGTGCCAGTAGTACGTTGGACAGGGTGCGGGACACTGAAGCTTTCTTT
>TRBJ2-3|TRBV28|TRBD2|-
CASSLGRSGGLTDTQYF
TGTGCCAGCAGTTTAGGGCGTAGCGGGGGACTCACAGATACGCAGTATTTT
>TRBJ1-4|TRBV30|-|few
CAWSVPWETYEKLFF
TGTGCCTGGAGTGTACCGTGGGAGACCTATGAAAAACTGTTTTTT
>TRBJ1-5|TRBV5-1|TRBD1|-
CASSLVQGGQPQHF
TGCGCCAGCAGCTTGGTACAGGGGGGTCAGCCCCAGCATTTT
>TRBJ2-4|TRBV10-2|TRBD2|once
CASSEFSSLAGATKNIQYF
TGCGCCAGCAGTGAGTTCTCGTCTCTAGCGGGGGCCACCAAAAACATTCAGTACTTC